This T cell receptor beta chain was documented in a study of cytotoxic CD8 clonotypes in ibrutinib-treated CLL. Study in general: It was after a median about 11 months of treatment, range 6 to 36, that response samples were taken.

This clone has more than one count but fewer than ten. The CDR3 extends over 11 amino acids. Germline CDR1 and CDR2: DFQATT and SNEGSKA (reference sequence). The germline V and J ends were trimmed by 5 bases and 6 bases, with 9 bases remaining between them. The planned depth of sequencing spanned 1 in 200,000 to 1 in 1 million T cells. Here immunoSEQ multiplex PCR was the method, and the copy in TCRdb shows in-frame clones only, minus some. The sample has 85,000 or so clones; roughly 80% are singletons. This TCR came from a human donor with chronic lymphocytic leukemia. This specimen consisted of PBMCs, obtained after 12 months of ibrutinib treatment. This chain uses TRBV20-1 with TRBJ2-3, with no clear D. As DNA, the CDR3 is TGCAGTGCTCCACTGGGGGATACGCAGTATTTT. It specifies CSAPLGDTQYF.